What follows are 11 T cell receptor beta chains derived from one specimen sequenced in a study of cytomegalovirus exposure and HLA in healthy donors. The PCR had 60 Vbeta and 13 Jbeta primers. TCRdb's table, derived via immunoSEQ multiplex PCR, lists solely in-frame clones and lacks some. The sample yields 150,000 to 200,000 clones, approximately 81% seen once. The sample was PBMCs. The receptors were sampled from a woman aged 18-29 years in good health and CMV-seropositive.

V is TRBV6-4 and J is TRBJ2-1; possible D gene TRBD1, 5 bases. V was trimmed by 2 bases and J by 6 bases, leaving 8 bases between them. Germline V lookup: CDR1 MRHNA, CDR2 SNTAGT. The CDR3 extends over 13 amino acids. As DNA, the CDR3 is TGTGCCAGCAGTGACGGGGCCAGCAATGAGCAGTTCTTC. Translating gives CASSDGASNEQFF.

The V gene is TRBV7-9, the J gene TRBJ1-6, with D perhaps matching TRBD1 (5 bases). This CDR3 comprises 16 residues. Germline CDR1 and CDR2: SEHNR and FQNEAQ (reference sequence). Trimming removed 5 bases at V and 11 bases at J, with 22 bases between. The CDR3 sequence is CASSLGGAINRTPLHF. The CDR3 nucleotides are TGTGCCAGCAGCCTGGGAGGGGCCATTAACAGGACACCCCTCCACTTT. The whole variable domain, remainder taken from reference TRBV7-9 and TRBJ1-6, is DTGVSQNPRHKITKRGQNVTFRCDPISEHNRLYWYRQTLGQGPEFLTYFQNEAQLEKSRLLSDRFSAERPKGSFSTLEIQRTEQGDSAMYLCASSLGGAINRTPLHFGNGTRLTVT.

V is TRBV19 and J is TRBJ2-5; the match to TRBD2 covers 12 bases. The J call is doubtful: the DNA matches TRBJ2-7 better. The germline V gene encodes CDR1 LNHDA and CDR2 SQIVND (reference sequence). The CDR3 consists of 14 residues. For the CDR3, the DNA is TGTGCCAGTAGTTCGACTAGCGGGGGCTACGAGCAGTACTTC. The encoded protein is CASSSTSGGYEQYF.

The genes are TRBV5-1 and TRBJ2-1, with 8 bases matching TRBD2. This CDR3 is built from 16 residues. The V segment lost 0 bases and the J segment 4 bases; nucleotides outside the gene matches: 6. Germline V gene sequence: CDR1 SGHRS, CDR2 YFSETQ. The CDR3 loop is CASSLGISGKYNEQFF. CDR3 DNA: TGCGCCAGCAGCTTGGGAATTAGCGGGAAATACAATGAGCAGTTCTTC.

J is TRBJ1-6 and V is TRBV13, with 10 bases that match TRBD1. J lost 9 bases, V lost 4 bases, and 15 bases had no gene match. CDR3 length: 18 amino acids. Germline lookup yields CDR1 PRHDT and CDR2 FYEKMQ (reference sequence). CDR3 sequence: CASSSRDQPGTGVSPLHF. The DNA of the CDR3 is TGTGCCAGCAGCTCCCGCGACCAACCAGGGACAGGGGTTTCACCCCTCCACTTT.

The chain combines TRBV7-7 with TRBJ2-3, with 7 nucleotides matching TRBD2. V was clipped by 5 bases and J by 2 bases; unmatched bases: 4. CDR1 is SSHAT, CDR2 FNYEAQ, per germline (reference sequence). This CDR3 comprises 14 residues. The CDR3 sequence: CASSPGLDTDTQYF. CDR3 DNA: TGTGCCAGCAGCCCCGGACTAGACACAGATACGCAGTATTTT.

The CDR3 loop is CASSLRLAGTTDTQYF. CDR3 in DNA: TGCGCCAGCAGCTTGAGGCTAGCGGGGACCACAGATACGCAGTATTTT. This chain uses TRBV5-1 with TRBJ2-3, with 9 nucleotides matching TRBD2. The CDR3 has 16 amino acids. The V segment lost 1 base and the J segment 2 bases; nucleotides outside the gene matches: 5. Germline CDR1 and CDR2: SGHRS and YFSETQ.

The genes are TRBV2 and TRBJ1-1; no firm D call. Deletions cut 5 bases from V and 3 bases from J, with 10 bases between. The germline V gene has CDR1 SNHLY and CDR2 FYNNEI. The CDR3 has 13 amino acids. In DNA, the CDR3 is TGTGCCAGCAGTAGGGAGGGTTACACTGAAGCTTTCTTT. Amino acid sequence: CASSREGYTEAFF.

This chain connects TRBV5-1 to TRBJ2-7, with D maybe TRBD2 (7 bases). Germline V CDR1 and CDR2: SGHRS, YFSETQ. Trimming cost V 5 bases and J 6 bases, with 15 bases left between them. CDR3 length: 13 amino acids. CDR3 bases: TGCGCCAGCAGTTGGGGGGGGCGCGCCGAGCAGTACTTC. It encodes CASSWGGRAEQYF.

This clone was picked up a small number of times. The rearrangement joins TRBV7-2 to TRBJ1-2; D remains ambiguous. Trimming removed 3 bases at V and 0 bases at J, with 5 bases between. This CDR3 is built from 13 residues. Per the germline V gene, CDR1 is SGHTA and CDR2 is FQGNSA. The CDR3 here is CASSLAPNYGYTF. CDR3 DNA: TGTGCCAGCAGCTTGGCCCCTAACTATGGCTACACCTTC.

The chain joins TRBV19 to TRBJ1-6, with 7 bases aligning to TRBD1. Looked up from germline, CDR1 is LNHDA and CDR2 is SQIVND (reference sequence). Losses at the gene ends were 4 bases for V and 7 bases for J; bases not matched to a gene: 4. The CDR3 is made up of 14 amino acids. This chain's CDR3 is CASSTRDRNSPLHF. In nucleotides, the CDR3 is TGTGCCAGTAGTACCCGGGACAGAAATTCACCCCTCCACTTT.